Listed below are T cell receptor beta chains from one sample, sequenced in a study of OX40 agonist ivuxolimab in advanced cancers. Sequencing used immunoSEQ multiplex PCR; TCRdb keeps in-frame clones, though not all of them. The table lists around 42,000 clones, about 91% of them singletons, with about 23% in the top ten. The material was CD4+ or CD8+ T cells sorted from blood, obtained in a trial of the OX40 agonist ivuxolimab. All receptors derive from an adult with an advanced solid tumor such as melanoma, head and neck, liver or kidney cancer. Each CDR3 is given with its conserved first and last residue. D genes are given only for firm matches. A clone size is listed for some rows: how often the clone was seen (once, few, many), or a class if it is expanded.

cdr3_aa,cdr3_nt,d_call,v_call,j_call,cdr3_length,clone_size
CASSLSGRSGLYF,TGTGCCAGCAGTTTATCAGGGCGGAGTGGCTTGTACTTC,NA,TRBV28,TRBJ2-7,13,NA
CASSNPEGYYGYTF,TGTGCCAGCAGTAACCCCGAAGGGTACTATGGCTACACCTTC,NA,TRBV6-4,TRBJ1-2,14,NA
CASSFVDRGYEQFF,TGTGCCAGCAGTTTCGTTGACAGGGGATATGAGCAGTTCTTC,TRBD1,TRBV7-9,TRBJ2-1,14,NA
CASSPKLAGAYEQYF,TGTGCCAGCAGCCCGAAACTAGCGGGAGCCTACGAGCAGTACTTC,TRBD2,TRBV5-5,TRBJ2-7,15,NA
CAWMAGTGGSPLHF,TGTGCCTGGATGGCCGGGACAGGGGGATCACCCCTCCACTTT,TRBD1,TRBV30,TRBJ1-6,14,NA
CASSPRDRVYGYTF,TGTGCCAGTAGTCCGAGGGACAGGGTGTATGGCTACACCTTC,TRBD1,TRBV19,TRBJ1-2,14,NA
CASSESRELSETQYF,TGCGCCAGCAGTGAGTCCCGGGAGTTGAGCGAGACCCAGTACTTC,NA,TRBV10-2,TRBJ2-5,15,NA
CASSSPGRQTMNTEAFF,TGTGCCAGCAGCTCGCCGGGACGCCAGACTATGAACACTGAAGCTTTCTTT,NA,TRBV11-1,TRBJ1-1,17,NA
CASVGQSYNEQFF,TGTGCGAGCGTAGGGCAGTCCTACAATGAGCAGTTCTTC,NA,TRBV2,TRBJ2-1,13,NA
CATRGYTEAFF,TGTGCCACGCGGGGTTACACTGAAGCTTTCTTT,NA,TRBV2,TRBJ1-1,11,NA
CSVEGETGELFF,TGCAGCGTTGAAGGGGAAACCGGGGAGCTGTTTTTT,NA,TRBV29-1,TRBJ2-2,12,few
CASSFADSGNTIYF,TGTGCCAGCAGTTTTGCCGACTCTGGAAACACCATATATTTT,NA,TRBV6-6,TRBJ1-3,14,NA
CSLQGVDTEAFF,TGCAGCTTACAGGGTGTGGACACTGAAGCTTTCTTT,NA,TRBV29-1,TRBJ1-1,12,NA
CATRWGSGDTGELFF,TGCGCCACCCGCTGGGGTAGCGGGGACACCGGGGAGCTGTTTTTT,TRBD2,TRBV5-1,TRBJ2-2,15,NA
CASSVGTQREGQETQYF,TGTGCCAGCAGCGTAGGAACCCAGCGGGAGGGACAAGAGACCCAGTACTTC,TRBD2,TRBV9,TRBJ2-5,17,NA
CASSPLGSPENTEAFF,TGTGCCAGCAGTCCACTCGGGAGCCCCGAGAACACTGAAGCTTTCTTT,NA,TRBV27,TRBJ1-1,16,NA